This TCR beta chain was observed in a study of regulatory T cells in long-lasting Graves disease. Study-wide findings and caveats: Persistent Graves' patients showed less TCR diversity than newly diagnosed ones.

The sample's time point: newly diagnosed GD, antithyroid drugs for less than 3 months. TCR sequences were obtained from RNA taken from PBMCs. A peripheral blood sample, roughly 9 milliliters in volume, was drawn into EDTA tubes. Libraries of TCR beta came from iRepertoire HTBI primers plus Arm-PCR of CDR3 regions. TCRdb itself ran the multiplex PCR reads through MiXCR, one entry per CDR3 protein. Here the sample spans hundreds of thousands of distinct CDR3 sequences, 15% to 20% being singletons. CDR1 is MDHEN and CDR2 is SYDVKM in the germline V gene. This CDR3 has 13 residues. V lost 3 bases, J lost 6 bases, and 9 bases lay in between. This clonotype was detected a few times. The antigen remains unidentified. These data were also filed under a second study, of T cells in Graves' hyperthyroidism and ophthalmopathy. According to that study: Exclusion followed for patients with uncontrolled infection, other autoimmune disease, pregnancy or lactation.

Sequenced here: peripheral blood mononuclear cells (PBMCs), sampled at new diagnosis, from a patient treated with antithyroid drugs. The V call is TRBV28, the J call TRBJ1-5; D not resolved. The TCR sequence derives from a woman in her 30s with Graves disease. The CDR3 is CASSFTTGQPQHF. The CDR3, as DNA: TGTGCCAGCAGTTTTACTACGGGTCAGCCCCAGCATTTT.